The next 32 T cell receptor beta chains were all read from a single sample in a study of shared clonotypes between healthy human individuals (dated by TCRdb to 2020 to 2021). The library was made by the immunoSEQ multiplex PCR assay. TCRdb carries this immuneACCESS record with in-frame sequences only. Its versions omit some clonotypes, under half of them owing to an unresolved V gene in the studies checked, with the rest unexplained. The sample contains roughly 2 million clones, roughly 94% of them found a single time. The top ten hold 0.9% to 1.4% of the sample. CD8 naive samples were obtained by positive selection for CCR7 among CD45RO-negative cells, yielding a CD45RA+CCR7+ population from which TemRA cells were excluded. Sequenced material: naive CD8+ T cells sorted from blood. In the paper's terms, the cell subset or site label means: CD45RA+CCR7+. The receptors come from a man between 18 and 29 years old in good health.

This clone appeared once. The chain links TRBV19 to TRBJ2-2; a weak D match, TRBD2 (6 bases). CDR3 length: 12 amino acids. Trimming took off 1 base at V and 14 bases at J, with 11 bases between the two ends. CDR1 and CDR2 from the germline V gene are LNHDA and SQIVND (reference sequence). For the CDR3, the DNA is TGTGCCAGTAGTATAGGGGGGGAGAGACTGTTTTTT. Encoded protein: CASSIGGERLFF.

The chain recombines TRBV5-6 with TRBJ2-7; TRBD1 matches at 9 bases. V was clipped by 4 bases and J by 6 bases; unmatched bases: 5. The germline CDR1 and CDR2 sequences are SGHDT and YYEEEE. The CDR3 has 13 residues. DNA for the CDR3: TGTGCCAGCAGCGGGGGGACAGGGAGCGAGCAGTACTTC. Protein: CASSGGTGSEQYF.

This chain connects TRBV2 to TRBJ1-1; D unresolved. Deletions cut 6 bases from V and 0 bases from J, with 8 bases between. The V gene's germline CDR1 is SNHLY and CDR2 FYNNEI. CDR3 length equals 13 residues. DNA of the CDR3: TGTGCCAGCAGGCCCTATATGAACACTGAAGCTTTCTTT. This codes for CASRPYMNTEAFF.

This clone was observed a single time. CDR3 DNA sequence: TGCGCCAGCAGCTTGACACAGACGAACACTGAAGCTTTCTTT. This codes for CASSLTQTNTEAFF. This rearrangement joins TRBV5-1 to TRBJ1-1; no clear D. V dropped 1 base and J dropped 1 base, with 8 bases sitting between them. Germline CDR1 is SGHRS and CDR2 is YFSETQ. The CDR3 runs to 14 residues.

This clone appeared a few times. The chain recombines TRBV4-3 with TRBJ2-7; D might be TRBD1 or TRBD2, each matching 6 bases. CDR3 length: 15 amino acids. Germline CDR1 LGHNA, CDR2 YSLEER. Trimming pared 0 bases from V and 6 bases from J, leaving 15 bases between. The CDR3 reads CASSQDRGVGAEQYF. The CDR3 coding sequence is TGCGCCAGCAGCCAAGATAGGGGGGTAGGCGCCGAGCAGTACTTC.

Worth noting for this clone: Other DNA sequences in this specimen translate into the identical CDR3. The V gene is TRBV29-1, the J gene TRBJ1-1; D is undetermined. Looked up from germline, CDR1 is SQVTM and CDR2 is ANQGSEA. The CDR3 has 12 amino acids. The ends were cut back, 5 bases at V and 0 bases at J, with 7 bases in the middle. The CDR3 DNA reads TGCAGCGTTATCGGGCTGAACACTGAAGCTTTCTTT. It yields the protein CSVIGLNTEAFF.

The CDR3 loop is CASSLTGFESTDTQYF. The CDR3 DNA is TGCGCCAGCAGCTTAACAGGGTTCGAGAGCACAGATACGCAGTATTTT. This chain connects TRBV5-1 to TRBJ2-3, with D possibly TRBD1 on 6 matching bases. Trimming removed 2 bases from V and 0 bases from J, with 13 bases in between. The CDR3 contains 16 residues. Germline V gene lookup returns CDR1 SGHRS and CDR2 YFSETQ.

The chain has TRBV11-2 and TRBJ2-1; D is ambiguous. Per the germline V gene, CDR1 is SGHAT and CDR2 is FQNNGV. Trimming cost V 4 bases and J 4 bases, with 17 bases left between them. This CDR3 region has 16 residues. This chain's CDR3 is CASSSLGYSLYNEQFF. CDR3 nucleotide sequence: TGTGCCAGCAGCTCTCTGGGCTACAGCCTTTACAATGAGCAGTTCTTC.

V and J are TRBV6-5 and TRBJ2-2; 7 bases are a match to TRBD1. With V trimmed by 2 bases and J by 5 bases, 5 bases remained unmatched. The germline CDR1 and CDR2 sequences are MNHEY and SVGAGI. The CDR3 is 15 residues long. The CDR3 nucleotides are TGTGCCAGCAGTTACGCCGGGACAGCAACCGGGGAGCTGTTTTTT. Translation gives CASSYAGTATGELFF.

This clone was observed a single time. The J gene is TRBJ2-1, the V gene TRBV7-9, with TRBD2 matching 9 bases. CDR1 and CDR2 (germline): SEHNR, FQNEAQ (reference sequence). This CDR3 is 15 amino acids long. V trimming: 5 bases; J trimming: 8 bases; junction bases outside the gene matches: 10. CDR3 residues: CASSALGAGGDEQFF. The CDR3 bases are TGTGCCAGCAGCGCCCTAGGAGCGGGAGGCGATGAGCAGTTCTTC.

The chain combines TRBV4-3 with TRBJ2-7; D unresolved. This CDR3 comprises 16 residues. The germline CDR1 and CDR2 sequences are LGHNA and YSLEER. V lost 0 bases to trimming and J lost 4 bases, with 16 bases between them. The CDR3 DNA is TGCGCCAGCAGCCAAGACCGGGCAGCCTTTGGGTACGAGCAGTACTTC. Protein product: CASSQDRAAFGYEQYF.

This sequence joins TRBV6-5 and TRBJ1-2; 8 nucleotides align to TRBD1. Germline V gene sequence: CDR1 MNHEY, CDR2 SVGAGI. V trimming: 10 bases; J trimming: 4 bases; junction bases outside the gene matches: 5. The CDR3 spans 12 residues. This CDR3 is CATTTGGYGYTF. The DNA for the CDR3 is TGTGCCACCACTACAGGGGGCTATGGCTACACCTTC.

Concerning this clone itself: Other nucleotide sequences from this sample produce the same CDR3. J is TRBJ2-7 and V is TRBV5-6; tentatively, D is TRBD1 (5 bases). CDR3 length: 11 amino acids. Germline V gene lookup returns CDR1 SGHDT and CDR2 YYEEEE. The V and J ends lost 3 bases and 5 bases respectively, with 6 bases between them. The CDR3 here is CASSWGNEQYF. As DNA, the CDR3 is TGTGCCAGCAGCTGGGGCAACGAGCAGTACTTC.

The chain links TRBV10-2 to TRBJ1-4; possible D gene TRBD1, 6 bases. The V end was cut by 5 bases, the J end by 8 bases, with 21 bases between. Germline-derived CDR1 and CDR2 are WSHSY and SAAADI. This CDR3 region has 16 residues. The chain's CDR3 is CASSYQTGAAKEKLFF. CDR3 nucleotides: TGCGCCAGCAGTTATCAAACGGGGGCAGCCAAGGAAAAACTGTTTTTT.

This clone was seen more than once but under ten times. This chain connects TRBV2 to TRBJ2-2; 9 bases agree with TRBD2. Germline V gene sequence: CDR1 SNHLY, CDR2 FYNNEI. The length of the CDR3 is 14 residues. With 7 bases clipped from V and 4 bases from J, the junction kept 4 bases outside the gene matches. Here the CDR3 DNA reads TGTGCCAGCAAATTAGCGGGAGCCACCGGGGAGCTGTTTTTT. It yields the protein CASKLAGATGELFF.

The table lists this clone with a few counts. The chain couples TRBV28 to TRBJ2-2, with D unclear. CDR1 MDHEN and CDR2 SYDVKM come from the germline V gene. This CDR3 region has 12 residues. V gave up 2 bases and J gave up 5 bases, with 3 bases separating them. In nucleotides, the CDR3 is TGTGCCAGCAGTTTACTAACCGGGGAGCTGTTTTTT. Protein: CASSLLTGELFF.

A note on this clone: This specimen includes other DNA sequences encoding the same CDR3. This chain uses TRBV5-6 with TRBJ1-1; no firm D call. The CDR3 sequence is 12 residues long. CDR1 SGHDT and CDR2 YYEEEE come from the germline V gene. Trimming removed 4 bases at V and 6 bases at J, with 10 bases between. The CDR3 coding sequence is TGTGCCAGCAGCCCGGGCGGCCCTGAAGCTTTCTTT. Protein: CASSPGGPEAFF.

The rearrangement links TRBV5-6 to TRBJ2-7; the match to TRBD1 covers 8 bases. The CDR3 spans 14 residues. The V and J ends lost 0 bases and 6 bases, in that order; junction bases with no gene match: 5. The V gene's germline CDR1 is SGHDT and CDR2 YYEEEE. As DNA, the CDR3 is TGTGCCAGCAGCTTGGGGACAGGGACGGGCGAGCAGTACTTC. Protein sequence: CASSLGTGTGEQYF.

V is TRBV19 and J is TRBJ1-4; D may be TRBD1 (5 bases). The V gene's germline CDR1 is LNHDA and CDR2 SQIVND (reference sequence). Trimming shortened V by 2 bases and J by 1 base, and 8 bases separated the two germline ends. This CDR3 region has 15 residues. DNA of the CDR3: TGTGCCAGTAGTATATCAGGGAGAACTAATGAAAAACTGTTTTTT. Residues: CASSISGRTNEKLFF.

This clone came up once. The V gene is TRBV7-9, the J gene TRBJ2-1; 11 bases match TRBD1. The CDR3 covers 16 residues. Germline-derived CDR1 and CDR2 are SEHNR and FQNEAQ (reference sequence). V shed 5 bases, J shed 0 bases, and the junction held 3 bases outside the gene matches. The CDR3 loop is CASSGGTGGSYNEQFF. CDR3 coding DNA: TGTGCCAGCAGCGGCGGGACAGGGGGCTCCTACAATGAGCAGTTCTTC. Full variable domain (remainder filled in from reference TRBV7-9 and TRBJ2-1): DTGVSQNPRHKITKRGQNVTFRCDPISEHNRLYWYRQTLGQGPEFLTYFQNEAQLEKSRLLSDRFSAERPKGSFSTLEIQRTEQGDSAMYLCASSGGTGGSYNEQFFGPGTRLTVL.

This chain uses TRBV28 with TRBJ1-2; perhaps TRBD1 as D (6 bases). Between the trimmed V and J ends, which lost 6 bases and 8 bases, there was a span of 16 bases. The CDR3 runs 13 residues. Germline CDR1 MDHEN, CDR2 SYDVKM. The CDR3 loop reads CASSYDRSGGYTF. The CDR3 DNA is TGTGCCAGCAGCTATGACAGGTCGGGCGGCTACACCTTC.

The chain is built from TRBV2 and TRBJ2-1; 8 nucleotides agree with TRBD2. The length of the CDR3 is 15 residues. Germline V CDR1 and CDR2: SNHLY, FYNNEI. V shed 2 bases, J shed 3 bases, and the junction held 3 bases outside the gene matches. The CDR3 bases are TGTGCCAGCAGTGAATTACTAGCGGTCTACAATGAGCAGTTCTTC. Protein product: CASSELLAVYNEQFF.

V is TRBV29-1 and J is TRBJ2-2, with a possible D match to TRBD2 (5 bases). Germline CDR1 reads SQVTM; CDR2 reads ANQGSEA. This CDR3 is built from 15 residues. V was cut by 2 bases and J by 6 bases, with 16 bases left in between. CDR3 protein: CSVERSGGGAGELFF. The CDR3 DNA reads TGCAGCGTTGAACGAAGTGGAGGTGGAGCCGGGGAGCTGTTTTTT.

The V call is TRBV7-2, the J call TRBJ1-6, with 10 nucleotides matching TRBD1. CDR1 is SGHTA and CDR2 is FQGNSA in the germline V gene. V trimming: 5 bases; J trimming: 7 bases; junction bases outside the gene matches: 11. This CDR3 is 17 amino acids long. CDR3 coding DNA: TGTGCCAGCAGCCCCATCCGGGACAGGGGATTAAATTCACCCCTCCACTTT. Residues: CASSPIRDRGLNSPLHF.

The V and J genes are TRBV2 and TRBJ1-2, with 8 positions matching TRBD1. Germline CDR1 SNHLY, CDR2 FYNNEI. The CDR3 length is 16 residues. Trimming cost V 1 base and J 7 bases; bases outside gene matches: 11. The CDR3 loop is CASSEVWRAGGRGYTF. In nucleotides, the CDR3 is TGTGCCAGCAGTGAAGTATGGCGGGCAGGGGGCCGTGGCTACACCTTC.

CDR3 DNA sequence: TGTGCCAGCAGCTTTGTGTATCATGAGCAGTTCTTC. Protein: CASSFVYHEQFF. The J gene is TRBJ2-1, the V gene TRBV7-6; D not resolved. The CDR3 loop spans 12 amino acids. The V gene lost 3 bases and the J gene lost 8 bases, with 8 bases spanning the gap. Looked up from germline, CDR1 is SGHVS and CDR2 is FNYEAQ.

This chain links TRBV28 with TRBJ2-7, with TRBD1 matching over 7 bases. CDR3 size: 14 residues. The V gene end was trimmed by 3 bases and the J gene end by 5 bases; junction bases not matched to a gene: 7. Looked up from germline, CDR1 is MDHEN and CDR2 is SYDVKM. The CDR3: CASSLWQGVDEQYF. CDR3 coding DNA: TGTGCCAGCAGTTTGTGGCAGGGGGTCGACGAGCAGTACTTC.

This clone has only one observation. The DNA of the CDR3 is TGTGCCAGCAGTGAAGCAGGTGGGACAGGGGAGACCCAGTACTTC. Amino acids: CASSEAGGTGETQYF. The V gene is TRBV2, the J gene TRBJ2-5; 9 bases map to TRBD1. The CDR3 is 15 amino acids. Losses at the gene ends were 0 bases for V and 5 bases for J; bases not matched to a gene: 4. CDR1 SNHLY and CDR2 FYNNEI come from the germline V gene.

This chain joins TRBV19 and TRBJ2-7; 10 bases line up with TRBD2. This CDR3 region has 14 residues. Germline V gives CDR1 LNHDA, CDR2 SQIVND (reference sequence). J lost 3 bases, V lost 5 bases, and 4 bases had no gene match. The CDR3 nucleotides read TGTGCCAGTAGTCCCTCTAGCGGGAGCTACGAGCAGTACTTC. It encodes CASSPSSGSYEQYF. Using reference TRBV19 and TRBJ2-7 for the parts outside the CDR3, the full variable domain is DGGITQSPKYLFRKEGQNVTLSCEQNLNHDAMYWYRQDPGQGLRLIYYSQIVNDFQKGDIAEGYSVSREKKESFPLTVTSAQKNPTAFYLCASSPSSGSYEQYFGPGTRLTVT.

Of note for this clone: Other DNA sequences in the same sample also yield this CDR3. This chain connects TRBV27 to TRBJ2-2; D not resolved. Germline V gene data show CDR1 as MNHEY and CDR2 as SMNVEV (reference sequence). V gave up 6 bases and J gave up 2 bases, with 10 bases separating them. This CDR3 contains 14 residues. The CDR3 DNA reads TGTGCCAGCAGCCTTGTTCCCAACACCGGGGAGCTGTTTTTT. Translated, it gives CASSLVPNTGELFF.

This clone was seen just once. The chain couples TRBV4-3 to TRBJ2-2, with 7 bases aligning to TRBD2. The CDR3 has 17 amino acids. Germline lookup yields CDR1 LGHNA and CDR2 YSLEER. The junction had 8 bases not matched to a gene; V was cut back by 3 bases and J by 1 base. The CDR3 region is CASSHPLERENTGELFF. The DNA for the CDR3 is TGCGCCAGCAGCCACCCGCTCGAGCGGGAGAACACCGGGGAGCTGTTTTTT.

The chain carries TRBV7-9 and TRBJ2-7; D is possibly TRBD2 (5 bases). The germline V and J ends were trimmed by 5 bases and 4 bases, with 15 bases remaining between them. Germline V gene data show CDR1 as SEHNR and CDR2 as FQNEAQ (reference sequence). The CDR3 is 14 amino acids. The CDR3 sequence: CASSPRDFGYEQYF. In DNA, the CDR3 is TGTGCCAGCAGCCCGAGGGATTTCGGGTACGAGCAGTACTTC.